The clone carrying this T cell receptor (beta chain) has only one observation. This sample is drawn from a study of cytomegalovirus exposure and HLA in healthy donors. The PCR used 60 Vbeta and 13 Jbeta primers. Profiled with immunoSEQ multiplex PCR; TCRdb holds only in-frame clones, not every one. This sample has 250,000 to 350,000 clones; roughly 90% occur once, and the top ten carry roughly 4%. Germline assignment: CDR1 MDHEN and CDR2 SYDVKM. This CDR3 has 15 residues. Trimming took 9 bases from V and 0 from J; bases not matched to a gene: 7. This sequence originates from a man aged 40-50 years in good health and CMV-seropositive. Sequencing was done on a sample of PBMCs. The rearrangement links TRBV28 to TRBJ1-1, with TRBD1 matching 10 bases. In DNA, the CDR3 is TGTGCCAGTAGGGACAGGGGATTCATGAACACTGAAGCTTTCTTT. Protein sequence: CASRDRGFMNTEAFF.